The subject of this entry is one T cell receptor beta chain. Its specificity is not known. Clones were sequenced by immunoSEQ multiplex PCR, and TCRdb holds only the in-frame ones, with some missing. The sample consists of tens of thousands of clones, roughly 90% of them appearing once. The data were taken from a study of Tregs in tolerant kidney transplant recipients. The CDR3 has 15 residues. V trimming: 3 bases; J trimming: 2 bases; junction bases outside the gene matches: 7. CDR1 is GTSNPN and CDR2 is SVGIG in the germline V gene (reference sequence). Related graft donors supplied nonmyeloablative bone marrow transplants, and mixed chimerism was transient. CD4+CD25+CD127- Tregs, CD4+CD25- non-Tregs, CD4 and CD8 cells were sorted. Study-wide results and limits: Validation in larger populations is needed because few patients were studied. In tolerant patients, donor-specific Tregs outgrew total Tregs, suggesting antigen-driven expansion.

This material consisted of CD4+ T cells from blood (PBMCs), taken 24 months after the transplant. The TCR sequence derives from a human patient who received a combined kidney and bone marrow transplant. Part of the T cells may come from the graft donor. This sequence joins TRBV30 and TRBJ2-5, with TRBD2 matching over 9 bases. The CDR3 region has the DNA TGTGCCTGGAGCCGTGCGACTAGCGGACAAGAGACCCAGTACTTC. Residues: CAWSRATSGQETQYF.